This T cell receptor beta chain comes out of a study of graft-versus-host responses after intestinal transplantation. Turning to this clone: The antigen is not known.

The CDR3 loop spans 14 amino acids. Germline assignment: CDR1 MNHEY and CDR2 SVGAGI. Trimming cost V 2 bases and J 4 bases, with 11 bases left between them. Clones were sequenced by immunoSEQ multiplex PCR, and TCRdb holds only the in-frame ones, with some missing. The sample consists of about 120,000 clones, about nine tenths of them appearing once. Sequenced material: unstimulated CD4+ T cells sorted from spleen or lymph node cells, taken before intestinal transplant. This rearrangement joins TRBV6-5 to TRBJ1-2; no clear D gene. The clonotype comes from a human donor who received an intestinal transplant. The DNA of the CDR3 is TGTGCCAGCAGTTACGAGCCGGGTAGCTATGGCTACACCTTC. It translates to CASSYEPGSYGYTF.